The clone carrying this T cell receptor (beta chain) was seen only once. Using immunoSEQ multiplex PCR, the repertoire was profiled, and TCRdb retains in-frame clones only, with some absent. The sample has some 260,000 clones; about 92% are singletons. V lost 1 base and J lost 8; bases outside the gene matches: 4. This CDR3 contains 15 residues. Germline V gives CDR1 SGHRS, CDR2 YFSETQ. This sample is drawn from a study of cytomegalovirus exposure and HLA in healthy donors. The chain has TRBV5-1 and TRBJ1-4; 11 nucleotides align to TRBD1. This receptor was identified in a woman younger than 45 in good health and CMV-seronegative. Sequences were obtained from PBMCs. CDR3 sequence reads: CASSLRGQGGEKLFF. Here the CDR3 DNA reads TGCGCCAGCAGCTTGAGGGGACAGGGGGGCGAAAAACTGTTTTTT.